The clone carrying this TCR beta chain was counted at least ten times. MiXCR, run by TCRdb on the 5' RACE reads, gives a single entry per CDR3 protein. Of under 100,000 distinct CDR3 sequences in the sample, roughly 9.5% are singletons; the top ten hold 6.9%. This entry belongs to a study of spatial heterogeneity in lung cancer. Study as a whole: Alpha-chain sequences were detected in numbers that were consistently lower than beta-chain sequences.

V was cut by 2 bases and J by 2 bases, with 12 bases left in between. Germline CDR1 SGHAT, CDR2 FQNNGV. This CDR3 contains 15 residues. The sample's time point: sample taken at primary tumor resection. The study sequenced unsorted whole RNA from tumor, nontumor lung or frozen PBMC. This chain links TRBV11-2 with TRBJ2-5; perhaps TRBD2 as D (6 bases). The source material was PBMCs, sampled at surgery. This receptor was obtained from a male donor with early-stage non-small cell lung cancer. The CDR3, as DNA: TGTGCCAGCAGCTTAACCCGACTAGGACAAGAGACCCAGTACTTC. This gives the protein CASSLTRLGQETQYF.